These T cell receptor beta chains were read from a single sample in a study of shared clonotypes between healthy human individuals. Profiling relied on immunoSEQ multiplex PCR, and the TCRdb table lists in-frame clones only, not all of them. In the table there are 950,000 to 1,300,000 clones, about 70% of which are singletons. Sequencing used memory CD4+ T cells sorted from blood. The source is a man aged 18 to 35 in good health. Both conserved end residues are part of each CDR3. A D gene is named only where the DNA matches it firmly. Expanded clones get a size class; other rows say once, few or many, or leave the size out.

clone_size d_call cdr3_length j_call v_call cdr3_aa cdr3_nt
NA NA 17 TRBJ1-2 TRBV7-2 CASRLGDLGGTNYGYTF TGTGCCAGCAGGCTTGGGGACCTTGGGGGGACTAACTATGGCTACACCTTC
once TRBD2 16 TRBJ2-3 TRBV19 CASSRQRGESTDTQYF TGTGCCAGTAGTCGCCAGCGGGGGGAGAGCACAGATACGCAGTATTTT
NA NA 16 TRBJ1-1 TRBV25-1 CASSDFTGRVNSEAFF TGTGCCAGCAGTGATTTTACAGGGCGGGTAAACTCTGAAGCTTTCTTT
NA NA 15 TRBJ1-3 TRBV7-9 CASSPGPNSGNTIYF TGTGCCAGCAGCCCCGGACCGAACTCTGGAAACACCATATATTTT
NA NA 12 TRBJ1-2 TRBV28 CASRTVLYGYTF TGTGCCAGCAGGACAGTCCTATATGGCTACACCTTC
NA NA 16 TRBJ1-1 TRBV30 CAWTNFVWAGNTEAFF TGTGCCTGGACGAATTTCGTCTGGGCGGGGAACACTGAAGCTTTCTTT
NA NA 16 TRBJ1-6 TRBV19 CASSMLPTGVRSPLHF TGTGCCAGTAGTATGCTCCCGACAGGAGTAAGATCACCCCTCCACTTT
NA NA 15 TRBJ2-5 TRBV7-6 CASSRTGQYQETQYF TGTGCCAGCAGCCGGACGGGACAATACCAAGAGACCCAGTACTTC
few TRBD1 15 TRBJ1-1 TRBV27 CASSLSGQGTPLLVF TGTGCCAGCAGTTTATCAGGACAGGGGACCCCCCTGCTCGTCTTT
NA NA 14 TRBJ2-2 TRBV2 CASKRGQATGELFF TGTGCCAGCAAGAGGGGTCAGGCGACCGGGGAGCTGTTTTTT
NA NA 13 TRBJ1-1 TRBV6-1 CASSEISGAKAFF TGTGCCAGCAGTGAAATTTCCGGAGCTAAAGCTTTCTTT
NA NA 14 TRBJ2-3 TRBV5-1 CASSLERSTDTQYF TGCGCCAGCAGCTTGGAAAGGTCGACAGATACGCAGTATTTT
NA TRBD1 14 TRBJ1-2 TRBV7-2 CASSPPDRDYGYTF TGTGCCAGCAGCCCACCAGACAGGGACTATGGCTACACCTTC
NA TRBD1 15 TRBJ2-7 TRBV9 CASSPLGQGAYEQYF TGTGCCAGCAGCCCCCTGGGACAGGGGGCCTACGAGCAGTACTTC
NA TRBD2 16 TRBJ2-1 TRBV5-1 CASSSTSGEGGNEQFF TGCGCCAGCAGCTCCACTAGCGGGGAGGGAGGGAATGAGCAGTTCTTC
few NA 12 TRBJ2-2 TRBV19 CATYRVGGELFF TGTGCCACTTACAGGGTAGGGGGGGAGCTGTTTTTT
NA NA 16 TRBJ2-3 TRBV15 CATSRDLGSLTDTQYF TGTGCCACCAGCAGAGATCTTGGCTCTCTGACAGATACGCAGTATTTT
NA NA 12 TRBJ2-7 TRBV15 CATSERGIEQYF TGTGCCACCAGTGAAAGAGGTATCGAGCAGTACTTC
NA NA 12 TRBJ2-5 TRBV5-1 CASSQGLETQYF TGCGCCAGCAGCCAGGGACTAGAGACCCAGTACTTC
NA NA 15 TRBJ2-7 TRBV18 CASSPPMGGDYEQYF TGTGCCAGCTCACCACCGATGGGGGGAGATTACGAGCAGTACTTC
NA TRBD2 18 TRBJ2-2 TRBV27 CASSLFAPGTTNTGELFF TGTGCCAGCAGTTTATTTGCCCCCGGGACTACGAACACCGGGGAGCTGTTTTTT
NA NA 13 TRBJ2-5 TRBV7-7 CASSLVGSKTQYF TGTGCTAGCAGCTTAGTAGGCTCGAAGACCCAGTACTTC
once TRBD1 14 TRBJ2-2 TRBV28 CASATGGAAGELFF TGTGCCAGCGCGACAGGGGGCGCAGCCGGGGAGCTGTTTTTT
few NA 15 TRBJ1-3 TRBV7-9 CASSPGQSSGNTIYF TGTGCCAGCAGCCCAGGACAGAGCTCTGGAAACACCATATATTTT
NA NA 15 TRBJ2-6 TRBV30 CAWSLTTSGANVLTF TGTGCCTGGTCCCTAACGACCTCTGGGGCCAACGTCCTGACTTTC
few NA 11 TRBJ1-2 TRBV6-6 CASTVNYGYTF TGTGCCAGCACCGTCAACTATGGCTACACCTTC
NA TRBD1 13 TRBJ1-2 TRBV6-1 CASSESGGYGYTF TGTGCCAGCAGTGAATCAGGGGGGTATGGCTACACCTTC
NA NA 17 TRBJ1-4 TRBV5-6 CASSLSTGRSTNEKLFF TGTGCCAGCAGCTTATCGACAGGAAGGAGCACTAATGAAAAACTGTTTTTT
NA NA 12 TRBJ2-5 TRBV7-9 CASSLGPPAQYF TGTGCCAGCAGCTTAGGCCCCCCGGCCCAGTACTTC
NA TRBD1 16 TRBJ2-2 TRBV5-1 CASSRTGEGGTGELFF TGCGCCAGCAGCAGGACAGGGGAAGGGGGCACCGGGGAGCTGTTTTTT
NA NA 13 TRBJ1-2 TRBV7-2 CASSFNSYEGYTF TGTGCCAGCAGCTTTAATTCTTATGAAGGCTACACCTTC
NA TRBD2 12 TRBJ2-3 TRBV29-1 CSATGGTDTQYF TGCAGCGCGACGGGGGGTACAGATACGCAGTATTTT
few NA 14 TRBJ2-2 TRBV6-1 CASTRGFDTGELFF TGTGCCAGCACTCGGGGTTTCGACACCGGGGAGCTGTTTTTT
once NA 16 TRBJ1-5 TRBV7-2 CASSPRDILGNQPQHF TGTGCCAGCAGCCCTAGGGACATATTGGGCAATCAGCCCCAGCATTTT
NA TRBD1 15 TRBJ1-2 TRBV5-4 CASSLELDRVYGYTF TGTGCCAGCAGCTTGGAATTGGACAGGGTTTATGGCTACACCTTC
few NA 16 TRBJ2-1 TRBV6-6 CASSRRALSQRNEQFF TGTGCCAGCAGCCGCAGGGCACTCTCACAGCGGAATGAGCAGTTCTTC
NA TRBD1 15 TRBJ2-3 TRBV5-6 CASSRQGTSTDTQYF TGTGCCAGCAGCCGACAGGGGACCTCCACAGATACGCAGTATTTT
NA TRBD1 15 TRBJ2-1 TRBV6-5 CASSGPPAGGNEQFF TGTGCCAGCAGTGGCCCCCCCGCAGGGGGCAATGAGCAGTTCTTC
once NA 13 TRBJ1-4 TRBV10-3 CAISDGYQEKLFF TGTGCCATCAGTGACGGGTATCAGGAAAAACTGTTTTTT
NA TRBD1 18 TRBJ1-5 TRBV6-1 CASSEELGQAYSNQPQHF TGTGCCAGCAGTGAAGAATTAGGACAGGCCTATAGCAATCAGCCCCAGCATTTT
once TRBD1 13 TRBJ1-2 TRBV30 CAWGGQGGYGYTF TGTGCCTGGGGGGGACAGGGCGGCTATGGCTACACCTTC
NA NA 15 TRBJ2-7 TRBV7-2 CASSPYTGSPYEQYF TGTGCCAGCAGCCCTTACACGGGAAGCCCCTACGAGCAGTACTTC
NA TRBD1 16 TRBJ2-4 TRBV5-6 CASSSAGTGGVNIQYF TGTGCCAGCAGCTCTGCCGGGACAGGGGGGGTAAACATTCAGTACTTC
NA NA 15 TRBJ2-7 TRBV6-1 CASSPSPGTRYEQYF TGTGCCAGCAGCCCCTCCCCGGGGACTCGCTACGAGCAGTACTTC
few NA 13 TRBJ2-7 TRBV7-2 CASSRRSGSEQYF TGTGCCAGCAGCCGACGGTCTGGGTCCGAGCAGTACTTC
NA TRBD1 14 TRBJ1-5 TRBV4-3 CASSQEQGGQPQHF TGCGCCAGCAGCCAAGAACAGGGGGGTCAGCCCCAGCATTTT
NA NA 16 TRBJ2-7 TRBV15 CATSSNEGGAWYEQYF TGTGCCACCAGCTCAAACGAGGGGGGCGCATGGTACGAGCAGTACTTC
NA NA 15 TRBJ2-7 TRBV5-1 CASSPDGFRDYEQYF TGCGCCAGCAGCCCGGACGGGTTCCGGGACTACGAGCAGTACTTC
many TRBD2 16 TRBJ2-3 TRBV5-1 CASSLALREGTDTQYF TGCGCCAGCAGCTTGGCCTTGCGGGAGGGCACAGATACGCAGTATTTT
NA TRBD1 15 TRBJ2-5 TRBV7-7 CASSQIQGAQETQYF TGTGCTAGCAGCCAGATTCAGGGGGCCCAAGAGACCCAGTACTTC
NA TRBD2 15 TRBJ2-2 TRBV7-2 CASSPSGRSAGELFF TGTGCCAGCAGCCCTAGCGGGAGAAGCGCCGGGGAGCTGTTTTTT
NA NA 15 TRBJ1-2 TRBV7-2 CASSLWGGRVNGYTF TGTGCCAGCAGCTTATGGGGAGGCAGGGTAAATGGCTACACCTTC
NA TRBD1 18 TRBJ2-6 TRBV5-1 CASSHSGTGGNGANVLTF TGCGCCAGCAGCCATTCCGGGACAGGGGGGAATGGGGCCAACGTCCTGACTTTC
NA NA 14 TRBJ1-4 TRBV2 CASKLDRANERLFF TGTGCCAGCAAGCTGGACAGAGCTAATGAAAGACTGTTTTTT
NA NA 12 TRBJ1-2 TRBV5-1 CASSPGGQYYTF TGCGCCAGCAGCCCGGGAGGGCAATACTACACCTTC
NA TRBD2 15 TRBJ2-3 TRBV2 CASSDLAGGTDTQYF TGTGCCAGCAGTGATCTAGCGGGGGGGACAGATACGCAGTATTTT
NA TRBD1 15 TRBJ1-2 TRBV9 CASSAFRGQGDGYTF TGTGCCAGCAGCGCGTTCAGGGGGCAGGGCGACGGCTACACCTTC
NA NA 14 TRBJ1-1 TRBV2 CASNLRPENTEAFF TGTGCCAGCAATTTACGACCGGAGAACACTGAAGCTTTCTTT
NA TRBD2 15 TRBJ2-5 TRBV19 CASSIVAGGPGTQYF TGTGCCAGTAGTATAGTGGCGGGGGGCCCGGGGACCCAGTACTTC
NA TRBD2 15 TRBJ2-7 TRBV6-1 CASRSLAPVSYEQYF TGTGCCAGCAGATCACTAGCGCCGGTCTCCTACGAGCAGTACTTC